This T cell receptor (beta chain) was identified during a study of identical twins (dated by TCRdb to between 2015 and 2016). For the study in its entirety: To test whether fetal clonotypes persist, the study used deep sequencing on TCR alpha and beta repertoires from monozygotic twins, unrelated adults of various ages, and cord blood. Replicate twin experiments were performed at different times using different library preparation protocols to rule out contamination. Here is what the overall study found, with its caveats: Because the same donors could not be followed over many years, the conclusions depended on cross-sectional statistical analysis. Zero-insertion analyses could be partly confounded by invariant T cells such as MAIT and iNKT, although diverse VJ usage argued against such confounding for most clonotypes. Excess twin sharing in beta out-of-frame sequences was weaker because fewer shared sequences lowered the signal-to-noise ratio. Compared with coincidental sharing between unrelated individuals, an excess of low generation-probability sequences was observed among out-of-frame TCR alpha sequences shared between twins. Recombination models systematically underestimated out-of-frame TCR alpha sharing in monozygotic twins but agreed with sharing between unrelated individuals. Fewer insertions were carried by abundant cord blood beta clonotypes, a similar but weaker trend appeared in young adult naive repertoires, and no such trend appeared in memory repertoires.

As to this clonotype: This receptor's antigen is unknown. Qualities for individual bases were not recorded, and no much larger clone is one base off.

Only healthy Caucasian donors were included. The twin cohort comprised three pairs of female monozygotic twins, all aged roughly 18 to 29 years. Peripheral blood mononuclear cells were used as the source from which RNA for TCR libraries was isolated. The method was 5' RACE. Sequencing used an Illumina HiSeq 2000. A universal primer binding site was introduced by template switching, and a unique molecular identifier was present in the final cDNA, enabling accurate counting of TCR cDNA molecules. Specific primers in the conserved constant-segment region were used to synthesize first-strand cDNA for the TCR alpha and beta chains. To control for contamination, every cDNA library carried two barcodes: a SMART-Mk sample barcode plus Illumina barcodes. TruSeq adapter sequences, together with Illumina sample barcodes, were added in two successive PCR steps. The Illumina HiSeq platform was used with custom primers to sequence TCR alpha and beta cDNA libraries. For the original study's pipeline: Raw reads were processed with MiGEC to extract unique molecular identifiers, and MiXCR was used to determine CDR3 positions. For each individual, recombination models were inferred using an EM algorithm with the repgenHMM and IGoR tools. The analysis of shared clonotypes was done with the tcR package in R, with sharing normalized by the product of cloneset sizes. To study raw recombination free of thymic and clonal selection effects, out-of-frame nonproductive sequences were analyzed. TCRdb passed the public sequencing reads through fastp at Q25 and MiXCR, retaining productive beta sequences. Every CDR3 protein is listed once, alongside the most common genes and DNA of its rows. None of the V and J calls come from the authors' own analysis; TCRdb made them. The sample data list roughly 700,000 distinct CDR3 sequences, and under 9% of these were observed just once. Jointly, the top ten make up 0.8% to 1% of the sample.

The CDR3 has 12 amino acids, counting the end cysteine and phenylalanine. Only the CDR3 DNA is retained, 36 bases long and in frame from the first base. V drops 4 bases and J drops 10 bases, leaving 11 bases in between. Via the germline V gene, CDR1 is WSHSY and CDR2 SAAADI. The same specimen was also included in a second study, on yellow fever vaccine responses in identical twins. As the second study states: According to the authors, the vaccine-induced T cell response in identical twins seemed to be partly convergent and partly specific to each individual. The study precisely tracked vaccine-responding T cell clones in identical twins.

The clonotype was recovered from a woman aged 18-29 years in good health. This receptor chain uses TRBV10-2 and TRBJ2-1; the D assignment is uncertain and may be TRBD1 or TRBD2, with 5 bases supporting each. Sequenced material: PBMCs. The CDR3 region reads CASSATGTEQFF. The sequenced DNA is TGCGCCAGCAGTGCAACCGGGACCGAGCAGTTCTTC.